These 15 T cell receptor beta chains came from one sample sequenced in a study of regulatory T cells in long-lasting Graves disease. Both iRepertoire HTBI primers and Arm-PCR of CDR3 regions were used to build the TCR beta libraries. A single record per CDR3 protein comes from TCRdb applying MiXCR to the multiplex PCR reads. The top ten hold approximately 18% of the sample, which has hundreds of thousands of distinct CDR3 sequences, around 15% seen once. Time point given: newly diagnosed GD, antithyroid drugs for less than 3 months. Scientists built the TCR library using RNA that was extracted from PBMCs. In addition, the sample was reused for a study of T cells in Graves' hyperthyroidism and ophthalmopathy.

The specimen was peripheral blood mononuclear cells (PBMCs), collected at new diagnosis, from a patient treated with antithyroid drugs. The source of these receptors is a woman younger than 45 with Graves disease.

This chain joins TRBV9 and TRBJ1-1; D is possibly TRBD1 (5 bases). Germline values: CDR1 SGDLS, CDR2 YYNGEE. With 4 bases removed from V and 0 bases from J, the gap between germline ends came to 16 bases. This CDR3 spans 16 amino acids. The CDR3 region has the DNA TGTGCCAGCAGCCCTGGCAGAGGGACCCTGAACACTGAAGCTTTCTTT. As protein: CASSPGRGTLNTEAFF.

This clonotype was detected a few times. The chain is built from TRBV20-1 and TRBJ1-1; 8 bases are shared with TRBD1. CDR1 and CDR2 (germline): DFQATT, SNEGSKA (reference sequence). The CDR3 is made up of 18 amino acids. The trim removed 5 bases at V and 1 base at J, leaving 18 bases unmatched. In DNA, the CDR3 is TGCAGTGCTGGGCCTCTGCTTATCCGGGACAGGAGGAACACTGAAGCTTTCTTT. Its translation is CSAGPLLIRDRRNTEAFF.

This clonotype was seen a few times. V is TRBV7-9 and J is TRBJ1-3; D is unclear. This CDR3 has 16 amino acids. Trimming cost V 5 bases and J 4 bases, with 18 bases left between them. The germline CDR1 and CDR2 sequences are SEHNR and FQNEAQ (reference sequence). The CDR3 region has the DNA TGTGCCAGCAGCCCCGGGGTGGGGATGAAAGGAAACACCATATATTTT. Translating it yields CASSPGVGMKGNTIYF.

The CDR3: CSVLRGRALNEQFF. Written as DNA, the CDR3 is TGCAGTGTACTCCGTGGGAGGGCCCTAAATGAGCAGTTCTTC. The genes are TRBV20-1 and TRBJ2-1; TRBD2 matches 7 bases. There are 14 residues in the CDR3. J was trimmed by 7 bases and V by 7 bases; bases with no gene match: 13. The germline gives CDR1 DFQATT, CDR2 SNEGSKA (reference sequence).

Comments on this clonotype: A far larger clone lies a single base away; this is likely a read error. As the CDR3 is not closed by the conserved phenylalanine or tryptophan, this likely results from a read error. The chain links TRBV10-3 to TRBJ2-5; unclear D gene. TRBJ2-7 matches the DNA end more closely, so the J call is doubtful. The CDR3 sequence is 11 residues long. CDR1 and CDR2 (germline): ENHRY, SYGVKD. This chain's CDR3 is CAISQNYEQYS. Here the CDR3 DNA reads TGTGCCATCAGCCAAAACTACGAGCAGTACTCC.

This clonotype appeared many times. V usage is TRBV3-1 and J usage is TRBJ1-1; D ambiguous. V lost 5 bases and J 1 base, leaving 11 bases between the germline ends. This CDR3 has 14 amino acids. Germline CDR1 reads LGHDT; CDR2 reads YNNKEL (reference sequence). In nucleotides, the CDR3 is TGTGCCAGCAGCTCCCGACCGGGGAACACTGAAGCTTTCTTT. Amino acid sequence: CASSSRPGNTEAFF.

This clonotype appeared a few times. This chain joins TRBV3-1 and TRBJ2-6; D gene unclear. With 4 bases removed from V and 1 base from J, the gap between germline ends came to 11 bases. The CDR3 spans 16 residues. Germline loops: CDR1 LGHDT, CDR2 YNNKEL (reference sequence). In DNA form, the CDR3 reads TGTGCCAGCAGCCCCCCCCTCCTATCTGGGGCCAACGTCCTGACTTTC. Protein sequence: CASSPPLLSGANVLTF.

This clonotype was observed many times. J is TRBJ1-2 and V is TRBV5-1, with TRBD1 as a possible D gene (5 bases). This CDR3 has 13 residues. V lost 7 bases and J 7 bases, leaving 17 bases between the germline ends. Looked up from germline, CDR1 is SGHRS and CDR2 is YFSETQ. DNA of the CDR3: TGCGCCAGCGGGACCGAGGGAGTTCGTGGCTACACCTTC. Protein: CASGTEGVRGYTF.

This clonotype was observed at least ten times. J is TRBJ1-2 and V is TRBV20-1; D not resolved. Germline assignment: CDR1 DFQATT and CDR2 SNEGSKA (reference sequence). Trimming removed 0 bases at V and 8 bases at J, with 16 bases between. The CDR3 length is 14 residues. The CDR3 here is CSARDRGRVFGYTF. For the CDR3, the DNA is TGCAGTGCTAGAGATCGTGGAAGGGTTTTCGGCTACACCTTC.

The chain uses TRBV6-2 or TRBV6-3 and TRBJ1-5, with D uncertain. The germline gives CDR1 MNHEY, CDR2 SVGEGT. The CDR3 sequence is 17 residues long. Trimming took off 6 bases at V and 1 base at J, with 19 bases between the two ends. In DNA form, the CDR3 reads TGTGCCAGCAGCGAACCTGTGGCTGGGGTCAGCAATCAGCCCCAGCATTTT. This encodes CASSEPVAGVSNQPQHF.

The V gene is TRBV5-1, the J gene TRBJ2-2; a weak D match, TRBD2 (7 bases). Between the trimmed V and J ends, which lost 0 bases and 7 bases, there was a span of 13 bases. The CDR3 is 15 amino acids. CDR1 is SGHRS, CDR2 YFSETQ, per germline. This chain's CDR3 is CASSLEQGGVGELFF. DNA of the CDR3: TGCGCCAGCAGCTTGGAACAGGGAGGGGTCGGGGAGCTGTTTTTT.

This clonotype was picked up a small number of times. The chain links TRBV27 to TRBJ2-1; D perhaps matches TRBD1 (5 bases). The ends were cut back, 1 base at V and 6 bases at J, with 7 bases in the middle. The CDR3 runs to 13 residues. Germline CDR1 is MNHEY and CDR2 is SMNVEV (reference sequence). The CDR3 is CASSLLRGNEQFF. The CDR3 DNA is TGTGCCAGCAGTTTATTAAGGGGCAATGAGCAGTTCTTC.

This clonotype was recorded a few times. The chain couples TRBV20-1 to TRBJ1-5; TRBD1 is a possible D gene (6 bases). Trimming took off 0 bases at V and 5 bases at J, with 20 bases between the two ends. CDR1 DFQATT and CDR2 SNEGSKA come from the germline V gene (reference sequence). The CDR3 length is 17 residues. The DNA of the CDR3 is TGCAGTGCTAGAGAGGGGGTTTTGGGGGGGCCGGATCAGCCCCAGCATTTT. Its translation is CSAREGVLGGPDQPQHF.

Regarding this clonotype: Sequence at one end of the junction differs from germline and may be a read error. CDR3 nucleotides: TGTGCCAGCAGTTACTTATCAAGGGACCTCCCACCCGTTTTT. It specifies CASSYLSRDLPPVF. This chain uses TRBV6-5 with TRBJ1-4; D is possibly TRBD1 (5 bases). The germline gives CDR1 MNHEY, CDR2 SVGAGI. The CDR3 consists of 14 residues.

This clonotype was seen repeatedly, ten times or more. The rearrangement uses TRBV24-1 and TRBJ1-2; no clear D gene. With 5 bases removed from V and 0 bases from J, the gap between germline ends came to 9 bases. The CDR3 totals 14 residues. The germline CDR1 and CDR2 sequences are KGHDR and SFDVKD. The chain's CDR3 is CATSADGTNYGYTF. CDR3 DNA: TGTGCCACCAGTGCGGACGGAACTAACTATGGCTACACCTTC.